This entry lists 25 T cell receptor beta chains sequenced from one sample in a study of radiation and T cells in renal cell carcinoma. The method was immunoSEQ multiplex PCR; TCRdb's version includes in-frame clones alone and lacks a portion of them. This table has 60,000 to 75,000 clones, roughly 80% appearing once. Time point of the sample: blood 4 weeks post-SBRT, at nephrectomy. Treatment reported: 15 Gy SBRT to primary tumor, nephrectomy 4 weeks later. The material was blood, obtained from a patient whose treatment included radiotherapy and nephrectomy. The source of these receptors is a man between 60 and 75 years old with renal cell carcinoma.

This chain joins TRBV5-6 and TRBJ1-1; D not resolved. The CDR3 loop spans 15 amino acids. The ends were cut back, 0 bases at V and 4 bases at J, with 13 bases in the middle. Looked up from germline, CDR1 is SGHDT and CDR2 is YYEEEE. CDR3 nucleotide sequence: TGTGCCAGCAGCTTGGCGGGCAGATTCGGCACTGAAGCTTTCTTT. Its translation: CASSLAGRFGTEAFF.

V is TRBV7-9 and J is TRBJ2-5, with D unresolved. Germline CDR1 and CDR2: SEHNR and FQNEAQ (reference sequence). The germline V and J ends were trimmed by 1 base and 1 base, with 4 bases remaining between them. This CDR3 spans 13 amino acids. The CDR3 here is CASSLDTQETQYF. CDR3 DNA sequence: TGTGCCAGCAGCTTAGACACCCAAGAGACCCAGTACTTC.

The chain has TRBV9 and TRBJ2-1, with 7 bases fitting TRBD1. Trimming took 0 bases from V and 0 from J; bases not matched to a gene: 9. Germline CDR1 reads SGDLS; CDR2 reads YYNGEE. The CDR3 is made up of 18 amino acids. CDR3 bases: TGTGCCAGCAGCGTAGTGGCAGGGGGTACCCCCTCCTACAATGAGCAGTTCTTC. It encodes CASSVVAGGTPSYNEQFF.

This sequence joins TRBV6-5 and TRBJ2-3; the D gene is possibly TRBD2 (6 bases). The CDR3 loop spans 14 amino acids. The germline V gene has CDR1 MNHEY and CDR2 SVGAGI. V dropped 7 bases and J dropped 0 bases, with 11 bases sitting between them. The CDR3 loop is CASTYTSSTDTQYF. The CDR3, as DNA: TGTGCCAGCACCTACACTAGCAGCACAGATACGCAGTATTTT.

This chain connects TRBV27 to TRBJ2-1; D is perhaps TRBD1 (5 bases). V was trimmed by 2 bases and J by 0 bases, leaving 8 bases between them. Germline V gene lookup returns CDR1 MNHEY and CDR2 SMNVEV (reference sequence). The CDR3 totals 15 residues. CDR3: CASSLDRFSYNEQFF. CDR3 in DNA: TGTGCCAGCAGTTTAGACAGATTCTCCTACAATGAGCAGTTCTTC.

The rearrangement joins TRBV25-1 to TRBJ1-2; 9 positions match TRBD1. V dropped 4 bases and J dropped 4; count of bases not matched to a gene: 10. The CDR3 runs 16 residues. Germline CDR1 reads MGHDK; CDR2 reads SYGVNS. CDR3 loop: CASSGITGGVPYGYTF. The CDR3 DNA reads TGTGCCAGCAGTGGAATTACAGGGGGCGTTCCCTATGGCTACACCTTC.

The chain joins TRBV6-1 to TRBJ1-1; possibly TRBD1 for D (5 bases). This CDR3 has 12 residues. The germline V and J ends were trimmed by 6 bases and 7 bases, with 12 bases remaining between them. Germline CDR1 and CDR2: MNHNS and SASEGT. This chain's CDR3 is CASRITGVEAFF. CDR3 nucleotide sequence: TGTGCCAGCAGAATTACAGGAGTTGAAGCTTTCTTT.

V usage is TRBV7-9 and J usage is TRBJ2-5; TRBD1 is a possible D gene (6 bases). Trimming took off 4 bases at V and 3 bases at J, with 15 bases between the two ends. The CDR3 is made up of 15 amino acids. CDR1 is SEHNR, CDR2 FQNEAQ, per germline (reference sequence). DNA of the CDR3: TGTGCCAGCAGCTCCCTACGGGACATCAAAGAGACCCAGTACTTC. It translates to CASSSLRDIKETQYF. Based on the CDR3 plus reference TRBV7-9 and TRBJ2-5, the full variable domain is DTGVSQNPRHKITKRGQNVTFRCDPISEHNRLYWYRQTLGQGPEFLTYFQNEAQLEKSRLLSDRFSAERPKGSFSTLEIQRTEQGDSAMYLCASSSLRDIKETQYFGPGTRLLVL.

In this sample, this clone turned up once. This chain links TRBV30 with TRBJ2-5; 7 bases line up with TRBD2. The V gene end was trimmed by 4 bases and the J gene end by 0 bases; junction bases not matched to a gene: 5. The germline gives CDR1 GTSNPN, CDR2 SVGIG (reference sequence). The CDR3 spans 14 residues. The CDR3 protein is CAWTASGHQETQYF. The CDR3 nucleotides are TGTGCCTGGACGGCTAGCGGTCACCAAGAGACCCAGTACTTC.

The chain is built from TRBV6-5 and TRBJ2-5; 10 bases agree with TRBD2. Trimming cost V 4 bases and J 2 bases; bases outside gene matches: 7. Germline V gives CDR1 MNHEY, CDR2 SVGAGI. The CDR3 is 16 amino acids. The CDR3 loop is CASSSGLAVIQETQYF. For the CDR3, the DNA is TGTGCCAGCAGTTCCGGACTAGCGGTAATTCAAGAGACCCAGTACTTC.

The rearrangement uses TRBV7-3 and TRBJ2-2; D possibly matches TRBD1 or TRBD2 (5 bases each). In germline, CDR1 is SGHTA, CDR2 FQGTGA. Trimming left V 5 bases short and J 7 bases short, with 14 bases between. This CDR3 is 14 amino acids long. The CDR3 sequence: CASSGTPGDGELFF. For the CDR3, the DNA is TGTGCCAGCAGCGGGACCCCTGGAGACGGGGAGCTGTTTTTT.

This clone was seen just once. The chain joins TRBV6-6 to TRBJ1-4; 9 nucleotides line up with TRBD1. The CDR3 consists of 16 residues. The ends lost 6 bases at V and 5 bases at J; junction bases unmatched: 10. The germline CDR1 and CDR2 sequences are MNHNY and SVGAGI (reference sequence). This CDR3 is CASRPGQGLENEKLFF. CDR3 coding DNA: TGTGCCAGCAGACCGGGACAGGGCCTGGAAAATGAAAAACTGTTTTTT.

The chain couples TRBV5-4 to TRBJ1-4; maybe TRBD1 (5 bases). The CDR3 is 15 residues long. Trimming removed 4 bases from V and 0 bases from J, with 10 bases in between. Per the germline V gene, CDR1 is SGHNT and CDR2 is YYREEE (reference sequence). CDR3 coding DNA: TGTGCCAGCAGCGGAGGGGATGCAACTAATGAAAAACTGTTTTTT. This translates into CASSGGDATNEKLFF.

This CDR3 is CASSMTRESGYTF. The CDR3 nucleotides read TGTGCCAGTAGTATGACCAGGGAAAGTGGCTACACCTTC. The chain uses TRBV19 and TRBJ1-2, with D possibly TRBD1 on 5 matching bases. Trimming took off 3 bases at V and 7 bases at J, with 12 bases between the two ends. CDR3 size: 13 residues. Germline lookup yields CDR1 LNHDA and CDR2 SQIVND (reference sequence).

V usage is TRBV19 and J usage is TRBJ2-1; 11 bases map to TRBD2. V shed 5 bases and J 5 bases; nucleotides not matched to a gene: 2. From germline, CDR1 is LNHDA and CDR2 SQIVND (reference sequence). CDR3 length: 14 residues. As DNA, the CDR3 is TGTGCCAGTAGTTCTAGCGGGGGGAACAATGAGCAGTTCTTC. Its protein is CASSSSGGNNEQFF.

The chain uses TRBV27 and TRBJ1-4; D is unresolved. This CDR3 region has 13 residues. V lost 2 bases and J lost 5, with 6 bases in between. Germline loops: CDR1 MNHEY, CDR2 SMNVEV (reference sequence). CDR3 nucleotide sequence: TGTGCCAGCAGTTTAATGGGGAATGAAAAACTGTTTTTT. The encoded protein is CASSLMGNEKLFF.

The chain couples TRBV27 to TRBJ2-5; D unresolved. The length of the CDR3 is 13 residues. The germline V gene has CDR1 MNHEY and CDR2 SMNVEV (reference sequence). Trimming cost V 5 bases and J 2 bases, with 9 bases left between them. CDR3 sequence: CASSNNRQETQYF. The DNA for the CDR3 is TGTGCCAGCAGTAACAACAGACAAGAGACCCAGTACTTC.

The V call is TRBV7-9, the J call TRBJ2-7, with D hard to call. This CDR3 is built from 14 residues. The germline V and J ends were trimmed by 5 bases and 0 bases, with 11 bases remaining between them. The germline V gene encodes CDR1 SEHNR and CDR2 FQNEAQ (reference sequence). Here the CDR3 DNA reads TGTGCCAGCAGCATATATCCCCCCTCCTACGAGCAGTACTTC. It translates to CASSIYPPSYEQYF.

This clone has just a few counts. The chain links TRBV6-5 to TRBJ2-3; 11 bases match TRBD1. V lost 6 bases and J lost 2; bases outside the gene matches: 4. CDR1 MNHEY and CDR2 SVGAGI come from the germline V gene. The CDR3 has 15 residues. CDR3 bases: TGTGCCAGCAGGCCGGGACAGGGGGACACAGATACGCAGTATTTT. Protein: CASRPGQGDTDTQYF.

The genes are TRBV12-5 and TRBJ2-7, with D uncertain. V was cut by 2 bases and J by 6 bases, with 14 bases left in between. In germline, CDR1 is LGHNT, CDR2 FRNRAP. This CDR3 contains 14 residues. The CDR3 DNA follows: TGTGCTAGTGGTTTGTACGGGCCCTCACGCGAGCAGTACTTC. Translation: CASGLYGPSREQYF.

The chain joins TRBV27 to TRBJ2-3, with a tentative D call TRBD2 (6 bases). V gave up 8 bases and J gave up 5 bases, with 14 bases separating them. The germline V gene has CDR1 MNHEY and CDR2 SMNVEV (reference sequence). The CDR3 has 13 amino acids. This chain's CDR3 is CASGRGLGDTQYF. In nucleotides, the CDR3 is TGTGCCAGCGGGCGGGGCTTGGGAGATACGCAGTATTTT.

This clone was found many times. The J gene is TRBJ1-4, the V gene TRBV16; D is unresolved. The germline V and J ends were trimmed by 4 bases and 8 bases, with 14 bases remaining between them. The CDR3 has 14 residues. Germline-derived CDR1 and CDR2 are KGHSY and FQNENV. The CDR3 loop is CASSLGSGKEKLFF. CDR3 sequence (DNA): TGTGCCAGCAGCCTAGGCTCCGGGAAGGAAAAACTGTTTTTT.

The CDR3 protein is CASRSGSTDTQYF. CDR3 sequence (DNA): TGTGCCAGTAGAAGCGGGAGCACAGATACGCAGTATTTT. V and J are TRBV19 and TRBJ2-3; tentative D call: TRBD2 (6 bases). Germline CDR1 and CDR2: LNHDA and SQIVND (reference sequence). The CDR3 sequence is 13 residues long. V lost 6 bases to trimming and J lost 0 bases, with 7 bases between them.

V usage is TRBV19 and J usage is TRBJ2-1, with 7 bases lining up with TRBD2. The CDR3 loop spans 16 amino acids. CDR1 is LNHDA, CDR2 SQIVND, per germline (reference sequence). With 5 bases clipped from V and 6 bases from J, the junction kept 13 bases outside the gene matches. CDR3: CASSAPPGLSANEQFF. The CDR3 bases are TGTGCCAGTAGTGCACCGCCGGGACTATCCGCCAATGAGCAGTTCTTC.

The V and J genes are TRBV11-3 and TRBJ2-2, with 8 bases that match TRBD1. Trimming took 3 bases from V and 6 from J; bases not matched to a gene: 3. Germline CDR1 reads SGHNT; CDR2 reads YENEEA. The CDR3 length is 14 residues. The CDR3 DNA is TGTGCCAGCAGCTTCGACAGGGGAGCCGGGGAGCTGTTTTTT. Amino acids: CASSFDRGAGELFF.